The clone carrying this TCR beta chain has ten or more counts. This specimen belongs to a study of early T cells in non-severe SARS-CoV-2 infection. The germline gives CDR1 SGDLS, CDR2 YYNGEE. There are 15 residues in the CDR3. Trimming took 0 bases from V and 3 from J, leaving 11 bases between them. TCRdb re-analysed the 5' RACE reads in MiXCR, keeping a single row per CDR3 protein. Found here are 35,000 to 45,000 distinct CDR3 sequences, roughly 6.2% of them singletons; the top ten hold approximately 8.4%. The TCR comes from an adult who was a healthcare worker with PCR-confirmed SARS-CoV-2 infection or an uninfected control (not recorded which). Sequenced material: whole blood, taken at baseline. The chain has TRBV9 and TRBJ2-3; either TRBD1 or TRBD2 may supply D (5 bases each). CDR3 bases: TGTGCCAGCAGCGTAGGCAGCAGGGAGACAGATACGCAGTATTTT. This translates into CASSVGSRETDTQYF.